The present T cell receptor (beta chain) was sequenced within a study of T cells after yellow fever vaccination. Study-wide findings and caveats: Highly abundant clonotypes carried over from the bulk population could end up in FACS-sorted repertoires as contaminants. The secondary response showed a weaker magnitude and a faster peak, day 5 versus 15. A small proportion of clonotypes was detected in both the CD4 and CD8 compartments.

About this clonotype itself: Its antigen is undetermined.

The CDR3 runs to 15 residues. CDR1 is LGHNA and CDR2 is YNFKEQ in the germline V gene. V gave up 1 base and J gave up 1 base, with 5 bases separating them. Production of TCR cDNA was by 5'RACE template switching, which also added a universal primer site and UMIs. TCRdb recomputed calls from the 5' RACE reads with MiXCR, one row per CDR3 protein. The repertoire includes hundreds of thousands of distinct CDR3 sequences, 3.6% of them detected once, and 23% sits in the top ten. The genes are TRBV4-2 and TRBJ2-6; unclear D gene. The receptor was isolated from a man aged 18-30 years who received the YFV17D yellow fever vaccine. This material consisted of PBMCs, taken on the day of the yellow fever booster vaccination. The CDR3, as DNA: TGTGCCAGCAGCCAAGGGGTGTCTGGGGCCAACGTCCTGACTTTC. Protein sequence: CASSQGVSGANVLTF.